This is a list of T cell receptor beta chains from one sample in a study of PD-L1 blockade in urothelial cancer. Repertoires were generated with immunoSEQ multiplex PCR, while TCRdb's copy carries only in-frame clones and drops some. The sample records approximately 100,000 clones, about 90% being singletons. Specimen: PBMCs, collected around atezolizumab (anti-PD-L1) treatment. Receptors originate from a woman aged 80 or over with urothelial cancer. The conserved cysteine and the conserved F or W are not part of the CDR3 here.

>11|TRBJ1-1|TRBV7-3
ASSSIGGTEAF
>9|TRBJ2-1|TRBV6-1
ASSVQVEQF
>11|TRBJ2-7|TRBV6-1
ASSGQVSYEQY
>15|TRBJ2-3|TRBV6-1
ASSEARRVFGTDTQY
>12|TRBJ1-1|TRBV2
ASSVWGSNTEAF
>14|TRBJ1-3|TRBV10-3
AIGGPGQSSGNTIY
>11|TRBJ1-2|TRBV19
ASSNGGVYGYT
>13|TRBJ1-2|TRBV28
ASSFRAGMNYGYT
>11|TRBJ1-2|TRBV14
ASSPGGLYGYT
>14|TRBJ1-3|TRBV11-2
ASSNRDRGKGNTIY
>14|TRBJ2-1|TRBV9
ASSDISGLAGVEQF
>11|TRBJ2-7|TRBV5-1
ASSLGQNYEQY
>13|TRBJ1-4|TRBV4-1
ASSQFPAEEEKLF
>15|TRBJ1-1|TRBV5-4
ASSSPTGTGGGTEAF
>15|TRBJ2-1|TRBV9
ASSEPTSGSSYNEQF
>12|TRBJ2-3|TRBV5-1
ASSWGQNTDTQY
>11|TRBJ1-2|TRBV29-1
SVSGTGLSGYT
>15|TRBJ2-4|TRBV9
ASSKGGGTRAGNIQY
>13|TRBJ1-5|TRBV30
AWSVGGEGHQPQH
>13|TRBJ1-5|TRBV7-3
ASSLTGASNQPQH
>13|TRBJ2-1|TRBV27
ASRLTSGDGYEQF
>13|TRBJ2-1|TRBV27
ASSLSRGFGNEQF
>11|TRBJ2-3|TRBV29-1
SVDSPSTDTQY
>14|TRBJ1-4|TRBV7-9
ASSLEGTGNEEKLF
>9|TRBJ1-1|TRBV10-3
ASRGGTEAF
>12|TRBJ2-1|TRBV29-1
SVDLTSGRNEQF
>11|TRBJ1-5|TRBV6-6
ANAAGSNQPQH
>11|TRBJ2-3|TRBV29-1
SVSQGNTDTQY
>14|TRBJ2-5|TRBV7-6
ASSSQGTSGIETQY
>12|TRBJ1-1|TRBV27
ASSFWATNTEAF
>14|TRBJ2-1|TRBV5-1
ASSLEGQGSYNEQF
>16|TRBJ2-6|TRBV10-3
AITGTSGRGSGANVLT
>14|TRBJ1-5|TRBV9
ASSVGEGASNQPQH
>13|TRBJ1-1|TRBV6-6
ASSSQGAGGTEAF
>13|TRBJ2-1|TRBV19
ASSIGLAGGYEQF
>10|TRBJ2-5|TRBV7-3
ASSPERGTQY
>13|TRBJ2-7|TRBV4-2
ASSQGLAGNYEQY
>11|TRBJ1-1|TRBV27
ASSSPGGLEAF
>13|TRBJ2-3|TRBV29-1
STAGTGLRTDTQY
>13|TRBJ2-4|TRBV2
ASSEGGLAKNIQY
>13|TRBJ2-5|TRBV4-1
ASSQSVRYQETQY
>13|TRBJ2-2|TRBV7-7
ASSPGTGRSGELF
>12|TRBJ1-2|TRBV28
ASQSGTGLYGYT
>10|TRBJ1-6|TRBV6-5
ASSSAGSPLH
>14|TRBJ2-2|TRBV7-6
ASRRDTPPNTGELF
>10|TRBJ1-5|TRBV30
AWSVPGMPQH
>11|TRBJ2-7|TRBV27
ASSLASSLEQY
>11|TRBJ2-1|TRBV4-2
ASSQDLGGLPF
>14|TRBJ2-3|TRBV28
ASSPWSGTKADTQY
>14|TRBJ2-2|TRBV9
ASSVDSSANTGELF
>12|TRBJ2-5|TRBV15
ATSRDRGQETQY
>16|TRBJ2-4|TRBV4-1
ASSPGLAGGWAKNIQY
>13|TRBJ1-5|TRBV7-6
ASSPLTGGGQPQH
>17|TRBJ2-1|TRBV4-2
ASSQDEGGSAALYNEQF
>13|TRBJ2-1|TRBV7-3
ASSRGTSQYNEQF
>15|TRBJ1-4|TRBV7-9
ASSLWAGESVDEQLF
>13|TRBJ1-4|TRBV6-7
ASSPQGATNEKLF
>14|TRBJ1-1|TRBV5-1
ASSLDRTTMNTEAF
>13|TRBJ2-1|TRBV15
ATRSYGEVRNEQF